What follows describes a single T cell receptor (beta chain). What it recognizes is unknown. The entry originates in a study of T cells in Graves' hyperthyroidism and ophthalmopathy. Overall study context: Peripheral blood specimens were obtained at initial diagnosis, prior to any treatment.

This CDR3 has 17 amino acids. Germline loops: CDR1 SGHAT, CDR2 FQNNGV. V lost 5 bases to trimming and J lost 5 bases; unmatched junction nucleotides: 6. Findings and caveats of the study: Patients with ophthalmopathy were separated from those with stable hyperthyroidism by a 13 V-J model. Blood held most thyroid clonotypes expanded above 0.001 frequency.

Authors of the study amplified TCR beta CDR3 regions from RNA transcripts. Researchers ran a first-round RT-PCR on the TCR CDR3 using the HTBI primer set. TCRdb used MiXCR to reprocess the multiplex PCR reads, holding one entry per CDR3 protein. The profile shows fewer than 500,000 distinct CDR3 sequences, roughly 15% of them singletons. The diagnoses drew upon clinical symptoms, serum thyroxine and TRAb, thyroid ultrasound and orbital computed tomography. The clonotype originates from a man aged 18-30 years with Graves' ophthalmopathy. Sequencing input: blood. The chain combines TRBV11-2 with TRBJ2-1; 16 bases are a match to TRBD2. CDR3: CASSLGLAGGPHNEQFF. The CDR3 DNA follows: TGTGCCAGCAGCCTGGGACTAGCGGGAGGGCCCCACAATGAGCAGTTCTTC.